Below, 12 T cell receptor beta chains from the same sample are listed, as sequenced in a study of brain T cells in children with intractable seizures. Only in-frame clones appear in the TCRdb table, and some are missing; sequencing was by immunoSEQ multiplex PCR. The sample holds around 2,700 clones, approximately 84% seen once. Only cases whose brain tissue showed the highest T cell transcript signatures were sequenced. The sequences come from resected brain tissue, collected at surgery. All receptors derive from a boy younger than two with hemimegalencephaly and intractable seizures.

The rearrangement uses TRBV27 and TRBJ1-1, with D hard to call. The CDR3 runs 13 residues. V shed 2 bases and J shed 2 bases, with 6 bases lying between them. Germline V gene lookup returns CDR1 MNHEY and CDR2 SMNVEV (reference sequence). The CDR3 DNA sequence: TGTGCCAGCAGTTTAATGCCAAACACTGAAGCTTTCTTT. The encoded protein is CASSLMPNTEAFF.

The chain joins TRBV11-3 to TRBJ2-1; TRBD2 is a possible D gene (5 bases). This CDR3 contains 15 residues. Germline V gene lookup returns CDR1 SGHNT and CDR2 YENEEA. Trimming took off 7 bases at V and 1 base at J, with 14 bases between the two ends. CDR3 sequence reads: CASTWESLSYNEQFF. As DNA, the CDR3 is TGTGCCAGCACCTGGGAGTCCTTATCCTACAATGAGCAGTTCTTC.

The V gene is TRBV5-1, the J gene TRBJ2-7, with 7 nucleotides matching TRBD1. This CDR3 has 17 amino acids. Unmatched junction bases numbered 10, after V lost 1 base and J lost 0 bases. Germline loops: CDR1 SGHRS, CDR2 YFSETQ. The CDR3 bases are TGCGCCAGCAGCTTGTACCCGTCGACAGGGCGCTCCTACGAGCAGTACTTC. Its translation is CASSLYPSTGRSYEQYF.

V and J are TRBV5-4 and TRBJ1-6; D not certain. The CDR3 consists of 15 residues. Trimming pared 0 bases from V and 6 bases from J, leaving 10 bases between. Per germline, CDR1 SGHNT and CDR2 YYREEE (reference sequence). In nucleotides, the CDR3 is TGTGCCAGCAGCTTGGGTGGCAGTGCTAATTCACCCCTCCACTTT. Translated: CASSLGGSANSPLHF.

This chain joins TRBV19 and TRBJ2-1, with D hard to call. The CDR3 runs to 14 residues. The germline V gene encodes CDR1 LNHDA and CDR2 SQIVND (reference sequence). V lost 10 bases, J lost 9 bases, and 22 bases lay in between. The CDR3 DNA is TGTGCCACGCTGGGAACTCGGAAAGGGCCTGAGCAGTTCTTC. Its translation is CATLGTRKGPEQFF.

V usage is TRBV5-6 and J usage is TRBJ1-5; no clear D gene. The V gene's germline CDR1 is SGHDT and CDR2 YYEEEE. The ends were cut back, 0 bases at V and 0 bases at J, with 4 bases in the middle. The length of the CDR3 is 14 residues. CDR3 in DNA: TGTGCCAGCAGCTTGGTAGGTAGCAATCAGCCCCAGCATTTT. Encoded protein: CASSLVGSNQPQHF.

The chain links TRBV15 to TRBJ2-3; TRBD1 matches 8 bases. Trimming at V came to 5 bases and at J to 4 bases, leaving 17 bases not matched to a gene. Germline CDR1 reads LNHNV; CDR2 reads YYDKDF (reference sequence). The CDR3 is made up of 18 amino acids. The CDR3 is CATSPRDVMDRVADTQYF. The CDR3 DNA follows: TGTGCCACCAGCCCCCGAGATGTCATGGACAGGGTGGCAGATACGCAGTATTTT.

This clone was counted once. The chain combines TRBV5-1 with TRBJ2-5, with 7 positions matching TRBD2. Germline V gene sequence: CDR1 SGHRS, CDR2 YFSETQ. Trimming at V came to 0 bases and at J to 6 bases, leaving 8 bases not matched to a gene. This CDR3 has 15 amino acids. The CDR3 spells CASSLGSTGGKTQYF. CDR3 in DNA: TGCGCCAGCAGCTTGGGGAGTACGGGAGGAAAGACCCAGTACTTC.

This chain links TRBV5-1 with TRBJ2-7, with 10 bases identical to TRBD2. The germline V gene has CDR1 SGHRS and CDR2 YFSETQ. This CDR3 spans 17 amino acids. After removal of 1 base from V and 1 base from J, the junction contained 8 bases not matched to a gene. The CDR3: CASSLFGLAAESYEQYF. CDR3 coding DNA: TGCGCCAGCAGCTTGTTTGGACTAGCGGCGGAATCCTACGAGCAGTACTTC.

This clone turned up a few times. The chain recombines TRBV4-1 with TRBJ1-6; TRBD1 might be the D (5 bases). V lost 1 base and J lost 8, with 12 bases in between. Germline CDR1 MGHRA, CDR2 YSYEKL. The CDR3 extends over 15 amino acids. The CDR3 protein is CASSQGGRDYSPLHF. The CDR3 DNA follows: TGCGCCAGCAGCCAAGGGGGCAGGGATTATTCACCCCTCCACTTT.

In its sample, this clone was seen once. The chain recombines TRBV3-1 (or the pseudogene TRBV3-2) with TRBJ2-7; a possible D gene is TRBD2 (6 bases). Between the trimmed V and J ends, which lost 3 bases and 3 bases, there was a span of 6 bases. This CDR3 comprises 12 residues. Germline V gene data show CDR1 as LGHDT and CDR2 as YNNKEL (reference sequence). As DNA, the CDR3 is TGTGCCAGCAGCCAGCGGGACTACGAGCAGTACTTC. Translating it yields CASSQRDYEQYF.

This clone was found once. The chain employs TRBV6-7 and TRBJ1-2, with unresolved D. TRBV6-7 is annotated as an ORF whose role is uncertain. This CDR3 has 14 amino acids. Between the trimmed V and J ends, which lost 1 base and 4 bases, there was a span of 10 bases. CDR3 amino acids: CASSYWEATYGYTF. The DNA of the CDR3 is TGTGCCAGCAGTTACTGGGAGGCTACCTATGGCTACACCTTC.